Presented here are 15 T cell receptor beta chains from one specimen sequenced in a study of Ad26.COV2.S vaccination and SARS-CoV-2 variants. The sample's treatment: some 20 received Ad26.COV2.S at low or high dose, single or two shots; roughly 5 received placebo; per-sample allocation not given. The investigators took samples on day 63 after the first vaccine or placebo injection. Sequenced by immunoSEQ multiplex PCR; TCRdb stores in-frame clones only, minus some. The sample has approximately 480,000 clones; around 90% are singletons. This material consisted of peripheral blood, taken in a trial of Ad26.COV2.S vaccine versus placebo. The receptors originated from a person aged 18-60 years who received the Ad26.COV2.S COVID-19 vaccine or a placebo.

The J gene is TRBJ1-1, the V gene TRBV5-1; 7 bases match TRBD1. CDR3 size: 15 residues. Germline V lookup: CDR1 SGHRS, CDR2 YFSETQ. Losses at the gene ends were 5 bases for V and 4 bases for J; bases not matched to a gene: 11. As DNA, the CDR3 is TGCGCCAGCAGATACGCAAGAAGGGGGCCCACTGAAGCTTTCTTT. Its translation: CASRYARRGPTEAFF.

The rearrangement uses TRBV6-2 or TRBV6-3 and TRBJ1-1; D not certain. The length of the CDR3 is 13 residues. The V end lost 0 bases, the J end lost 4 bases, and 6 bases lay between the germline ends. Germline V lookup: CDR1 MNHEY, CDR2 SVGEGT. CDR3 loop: CASSYSRATEAFF. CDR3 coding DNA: TGTGCCAGCAGTTACTCCCGGGCCACTGAAGCTTTCTTT.

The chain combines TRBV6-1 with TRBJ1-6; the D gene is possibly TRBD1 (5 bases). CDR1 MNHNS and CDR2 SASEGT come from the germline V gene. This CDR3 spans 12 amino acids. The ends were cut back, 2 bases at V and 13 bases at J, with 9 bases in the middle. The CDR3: CASSEWGSPLHF. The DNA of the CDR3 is TGTGCCAGCAGTGAATGGGGGTCCCCCCTCCACTTT.

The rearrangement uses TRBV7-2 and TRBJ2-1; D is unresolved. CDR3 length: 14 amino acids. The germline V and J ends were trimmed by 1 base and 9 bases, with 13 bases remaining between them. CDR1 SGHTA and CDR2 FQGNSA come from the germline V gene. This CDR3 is CASSLVGGRSEQFF. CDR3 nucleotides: TGTGCCAGCAGCTTAGTCGGTGGGCGTAGTGAGCAGTTCTTC.

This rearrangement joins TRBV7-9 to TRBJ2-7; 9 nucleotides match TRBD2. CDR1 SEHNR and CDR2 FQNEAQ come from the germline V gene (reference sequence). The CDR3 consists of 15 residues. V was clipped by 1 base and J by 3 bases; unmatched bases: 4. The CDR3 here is CASSLGLAGNYEQYF. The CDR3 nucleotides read TGTGCCAGCAGCTTAGGGCTAGCGGGAAACTACGAGCAGTACTTC.

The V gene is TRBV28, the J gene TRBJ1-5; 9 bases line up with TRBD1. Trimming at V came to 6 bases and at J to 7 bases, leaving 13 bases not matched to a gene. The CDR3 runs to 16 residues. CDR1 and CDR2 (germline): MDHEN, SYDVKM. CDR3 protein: CASSIQTGGVVQPQHF. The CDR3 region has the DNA TGTGCCAGCAGCATCCAAACAGGGGGCGTAGTCCAGCCCCAGCATTTT.

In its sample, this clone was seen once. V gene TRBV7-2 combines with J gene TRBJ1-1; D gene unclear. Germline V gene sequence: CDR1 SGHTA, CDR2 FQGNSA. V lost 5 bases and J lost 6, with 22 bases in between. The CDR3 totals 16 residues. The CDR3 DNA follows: TGTGCCAGCAGCCCATATTCCTTGAGGCTAGTGCCTGAAGCTTTCTTT. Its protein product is CASSPYSLRLVPEAFF. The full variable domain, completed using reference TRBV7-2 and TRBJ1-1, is GAGVSQSPSNKVTEKGKDVELRCDPISGHTALYWYRQSLGQGLEFLIYFQGNSAPDKSGLPSDRFSAERTGGSVSTLTIQRTQQEDSAVYLCASSPYSLRLVPEAFFGQGTRLTVV.

The CDR3, as DNA: TGTGCCAGCAGCGTAGAACCCGGATCCTACGAGCAGTACTTC. Translating gives CASSVEPGSYEQYF. This chain joins TRBV9 and TRBJ2-7; D remains unclear. V dropped 0 bases and J dropped 1 base, with 8 bases sitting between them. In germline, CDR1 is SGDLS, CDR2 YYNGEE. This CDR3 is 14 amino acids long.

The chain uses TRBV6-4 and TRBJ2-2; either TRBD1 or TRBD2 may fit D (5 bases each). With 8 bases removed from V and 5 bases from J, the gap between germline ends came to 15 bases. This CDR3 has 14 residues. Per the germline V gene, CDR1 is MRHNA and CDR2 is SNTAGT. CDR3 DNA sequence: TGTGCCAGCTCACGGGACGTAACGACCGGGGAGCTGTTTTTT. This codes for CASSRDVTTGELFF.

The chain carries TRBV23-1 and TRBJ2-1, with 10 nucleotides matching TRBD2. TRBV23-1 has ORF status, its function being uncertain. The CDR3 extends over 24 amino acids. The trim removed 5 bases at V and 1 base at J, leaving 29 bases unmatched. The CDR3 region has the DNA TGCGCCAGCAGTATAATAACGGGACTAGCGAAAACCAGCGACAATTTGGGTTCCTACAATGAGCAGTTCTTC. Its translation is CASSIITGLAKTSDNLGSYNEQFF.

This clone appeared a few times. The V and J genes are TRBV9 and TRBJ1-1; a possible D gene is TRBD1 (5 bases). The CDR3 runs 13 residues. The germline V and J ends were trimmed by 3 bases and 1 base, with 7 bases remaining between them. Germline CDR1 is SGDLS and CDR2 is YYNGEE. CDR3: CASSAGANTEAFF. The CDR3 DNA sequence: TGTGCCAGCAGCGCCGGGGCGAACACTGAAGCTTTCTTT.

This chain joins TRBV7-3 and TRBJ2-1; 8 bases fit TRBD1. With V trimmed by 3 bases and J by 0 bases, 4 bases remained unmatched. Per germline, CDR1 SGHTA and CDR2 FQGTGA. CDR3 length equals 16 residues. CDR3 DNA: TGTGCCAGCAGCTTGACGGACAGGGACTCCTACAATGAGCAGTTCTTC. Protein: CASSLTDRDSYNEQFF. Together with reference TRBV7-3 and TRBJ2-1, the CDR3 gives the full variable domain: GAGVSQTPSNKVTEKGKYVELRCDPISGHTALYWYRQSLGQGPEFLIYFQGTGAADDSGLPNDRFFAVRPEGSVSTLKIQRTERGDSAVYLCASSLTDRDSYNEQFFGPGTRLTVL.

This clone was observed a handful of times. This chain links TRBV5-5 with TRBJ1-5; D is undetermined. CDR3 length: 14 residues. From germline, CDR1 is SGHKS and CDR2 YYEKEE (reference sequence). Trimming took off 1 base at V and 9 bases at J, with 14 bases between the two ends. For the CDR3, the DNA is TGTGCCAGCAGCTTGCTCCCGAGGGCTGGGCCCCAGCATTTT. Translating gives CASSLLPRAGPQHF.

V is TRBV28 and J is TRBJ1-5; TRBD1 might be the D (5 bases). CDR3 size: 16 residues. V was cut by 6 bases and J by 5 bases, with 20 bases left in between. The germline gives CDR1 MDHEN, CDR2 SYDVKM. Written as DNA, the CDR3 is TGTGCCAGCAGCACCTTGGGGTGGGGGACGGATCAGCCCCAGCATTTT. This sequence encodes CASSTLGWGTDQPQHF.

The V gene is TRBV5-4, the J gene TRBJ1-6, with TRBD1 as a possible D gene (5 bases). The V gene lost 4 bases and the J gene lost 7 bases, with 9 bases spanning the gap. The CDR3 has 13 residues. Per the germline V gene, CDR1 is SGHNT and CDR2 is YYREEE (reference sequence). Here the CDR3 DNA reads TGTGCCAGCAGCCTATCAGGGAATTCACCCCTCCACTTT. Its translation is CASSLSGNSPLHF. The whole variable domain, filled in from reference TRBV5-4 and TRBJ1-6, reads ETGVTQSPTHLIKTRGQQVTLRCSSQSGHNTVSWYQQALGQGPQFIFQYYREEENGRGNFPPRFSGLQFPNYSSELNVNALELDDSALYLCASSLSGNSPLHFGNGTRLTVT.